This T cell receptor (beta chain) was documented in a study of CD8 T cells in Susac syndrome. Trimming stripped 5 bases from V and 2 bases from J, with 7 bases between. CDR3 length equals 11 residues. The germline gives CDR1 SQVTM, CDR2 ANQGSEA. Sequencing targeted TCR beta in T cells from blood (CD8+ and CD4+). TEMRA cells were FACS-enriched, and CD8+ and CD4+ T cells were isolated negatively. The RNA, about 0.45 to 1 ug, was put through reverse transcription using random hexamers. Amplification of TCR beta CDR3 was carried out by immunoSEQ multiplex PCR, which covered 54 Vbeta and 13 Jbeta segments. TCRdb re-called the immunoSEQ multiplex PCR reads through MiXCR, storing one row per CDR3 protein. The table shows fewer than 350,000 distinct CDR3 sequences, with just over 90% occurring only once.

The chain couples TRBV29-1 to TRBJ2-7; D unclear. Sequenced: CD4+ T cells from PBMCs. The receptor's source is a human donor with multiple sclerosis. Here the CDR3 DNA reads TGCAGCGTTCGACTGACCTACGAGCAGTACTTC. Residues: CSVRLTYEQYF.